These 24 T cell receptor beta chains originate from one sample sequenced in a study of blood T cell repertoires in COVID-19. Method: immunoSEQ multiplex PCR; TCRdb's copy keeps in-frame clones and lacks some. The table shows more than 3,000 clones, with around 75% occurring only once. Sequencing was performed on peripheral blood. The receptors were sampled from a human donor in a cohort sampled during active COVID-19.

The chain combines TRBV3-1 (or the pseudogene TRBV3-2) with TRBJ1-6, with D possibly TRBD1 on 5 matching bases. V lost 1 base to trimming and J lost 7 bases, with 8 bases between them. Germline V lookup: CDR1 LGHDT, CDR2 YNNKEL (reference sequence). This CDR3 spans 14 amino acids. CDR3 nucleotides: TGTGCCAGCAGCCAAGGACAGAAGAATTCACCCCTCCACTTT. Translating gives CASSQGQKNSPLHF.

By proportion, this clone is medium-sized. The J gene is TRBJ2-7, the V gene TRBV6-2 or TRBV6-3; 11 nucleotides align to TRBD2. The CDR3 loop spans 15 amino acids. Losses at the gene ends were 2 bases for V and 5 bases for J; bases not matched to a gene: 5. Germline lookup yields CDR1 MNHEY and CDR2 SVGEGT. CDR3: CASSYGLAGPDEQYF. The DNA of the CDR3 is TGTGCCAGCAGTTACGGACTAGCGGGTCCTGACGAGCAGTACTTC.

This clone was detected only once. This sequence joins TRBV6-1 and TRBJ1-2; tentatively, D is TRBD1 (5 bases). Germline CDR1 reads MNHNS; CDR2 reads SASEGT. Trimming removed 3 bases from V and 4 bases from J, with 9 bases in between. The CDR3 extends over 13 amino acids. The DNA for the CDR3 is TGTGCCAGCAGTGAGGGGCTGATCTATGGCTACACCTTC. Protein: CASSEGLIYGYTF.

V gene TRBV29-1 combines with J gene TRBJ2-7; 8 bases fit TRBD1. With V trimmed by 5 bases and J by 3 bases, 12 bases remained unmatched. Per the germline V gene, CDR1 is SQVTM and CDR2 is ANQGSEA. This CDR3 region has 15 residues. Written as DNA, the CDR3 is TGCAGCGTTCCAATGCCGGGACAGGTGAACTACGAGCAGTACGTC. As protein: CSVPMPGQVNYEQYV.

This clone was seen only a few times. The rearrangement joins TRBV5-1 to TRBJ2-2, with 7 bases matching TRBD1. The length of the CDR3 is 13 residues. Germline V gene sequence: CDR1 SGHRS, CDR2 YFSETQ. With 4 bases clipped from V and 3 bases from J, the junction kept 0 bases outside the gene matches. The CDR3 DNA sequence: TGCGCCAGCAGCACAGGGGACACCGGGGAGCTGTTTTTT. This sequence encodes CASSTGDTGELFF.

The chain recombines TRBV27 with TRBJ2-3; 7 nucleotides match TRBD1. CDR3 length equals 13 residues. The germline V gene encodes CDR1 MNHEY and CDR2 SMNVEV (reference sequence). Trimming took 4 bases from V and 5 from J; bases not matched to a gene: 3. This chain's CDR3 is CASSYRGEDTQYF. The DNA of the CDR3 is TGTGCCAGCAGTTACAGGGGAGAAGATACGCAGTATTTT.

This clone is classed as medium-sized (0.01 to 0.1%). The chain is built from TRBV5-6 and TRBJ2-7, with TRBD1 as a possible D gene (5 bases). CDR1 is SGHDT, CDR2 YYEEEE, per germline. The CDR3 has 15 residues. Trimming shortened V by 2 bases and J by 0 bases, and 12 bases separated the two germline ends. CDR3 DNA: TGTGCCAGCAGCTTCCCAGGGCCCCTCTCCTACGAGCAGTACTTC. Amino acids: CASSFPGPLSYEQYF.

The chain links TRBV6-2 or TRBV6-3 to TRBJ1-1; the D gene is possibly TRBD1 (5 bases). The CDR3 contains 14 residues. Trimming took off 0 bases at V and 4 bases at J, with 9 bases between the two ends. Germline CDR1 is MNHEY and CDR2 is SVGEGT. The DNA for the CDR3 is TGTGCCAGCAGTTACTCCCGGGGGGGCACTGAAGCTTTCTTT. Its protein is CASSYSRGGTEAFF.

The rearrangement joins TRBV6-2 or TRBV6-3 to TRBJ2-7; D unclear. Germline loops: CDR1 MNHEY, CDR2 SVGEGT. V was pared by 0 bases and J by 3 bases, with 6 bases between. The CDR3 has 13 residues. CDR3: CASSYSESYEQYV. The DNA of the CDR3 is TGTGCCAGCAGTTACTCGGAGAGCTACGAGCAGTACGTC.

The chain uses TRBV5-4 and TRBJ2-3; the match to TRBD2 covers 13 bases. V shed 6 bases, J shed 5 bases, and the junction held 6 bases outside the gene matches. The germline V gene encodes CDR1 SGHNT and CDR2 YYREEE (reference sequence). The CDR3 has 15 amino acids. The CDR3 nucleotides are TGTGCCAGCAAGACTAGCGGGAGGCCCCGAGATACGCAGTATTTT. It specifies CASKTSGRPRDTQYF. Looking up the rest from reference TRBV5-4 and TRBJ2-3 gives the full variable domain: ETGVTQSPTHLIKTRGQQVTLRCSSQSGHNTVSWYQQALGQGPQFIFQYYREEENGRGNFPPRFSGLQFPNYSSELNVNALELDDSALYLCASKTSGRPRDTQYFGPGTRLTVL.

The CDR3 spells CASSLTPQETQYF. The CDR3 DNA reads as TGTGCCAGCAGCTTAACTCCCCAAGAGACCCAGTACTTC. The gene calls are TRBV7-2 and TRBJ2-5; D call uncertain. The V gene's germline CDR1 is SGHTA and CDR2 FQGNSA. This CDR3 is 13 amino acids long. V gave up 2 bases and J gave up 1 base, with 5 bases separating them.

This chain links TRBV4-1 with TRBJ1-2; no clear D. The CDR3 contains 15 residues. Germline CDR1 MGHRA, CDR2 YSYEKL. The ends were cut back, 1 base at V and 4 bases at J, with 13 bases in the middle. The CDR3 bases are TGCGCCAGCAGCCAAGCCCACCGGGATCTCTATGGCTACACCTTC. Its translation: CASSQAHRDLYGYTF.

This chain uses TRBV7-2 with TRBJ1-1; D possibly corresponds to TRBD1 (5 bases). Germline CDR1 and CDR2: SGHTA and FQGNSA. CDR3 size: 13 residues. The germline V and J ends were trimmed by 1 base and 6 bases, with 9 bases remaining between them. The DNA for the CDR3 is TGTGCCAGCAGCTTAGAGGGGCTCGCTGAAGCTTTCTTT. It yields the protein CASSLEGLAEAFF.

This chain joins TRBV4-1 and TRBJ2-1, with TRBD2 matching 7 bases. This CDR3 is 17 amino acids long. Germline V gene data show CDR1 as MGHRA and CDR2 as YSYEKL. The J segment lost 1 base and the V segment lost 0 bases, leaving 6 bases of the junction unmatched. The CDR3 DNA is TGCGCCAGCAGCCAAGATCAAGGCGGGGGTTCCTACAATGAGCAGTTCTTC. It yields the protein CASSQDQGGGSYNEQFF.

This chain connects TRBV10-3 to TRBJ1-5, with 7 nucleotides matching TRBD1. This CDR3 has 13 amino acids. CDR1 is ENHRY and CDR2 is SYGVKD in the germline V gene. V gave up 10 bases and J gave up 9 bases; unmatched junction bases: 12. CDR3 sequence: CAKNTGECRPQHF. The CDR3 DNA reads TGTGCCAAAAACACAGGGGAGTGTCGGCCCCAGCATTTT.

This chain uses TRBV11-3 with TRBJ1-1; D unclear. V lost 2 bases and J lost 3, with 7 bases in between. Germline V gene data show CDR1 as SGHNT and CDR2 as YENEEA. CDR3 length: 13 residues. As DNA, the CDR3 is TGTGCCAGCAGCTTACTTACAGACACTGAAGCTTTCTTT. Residues: CASSLLTDTEAFF.

The chain links TRBV3-1 (or the pseudogene TRBV3-2) to TRBJ2-5, with a weak D call TRBD2 (6 bases). Germline V CDR1 and CDR2: LGHDT, YNNKEL (reference sequence). CDR3 length: 15 residues. Trimming cost V 6 bases and J 5 bases, with 19 bases left between them. CDR3 in DNA: TGTGCCAGCAGTCGCGGGACCCCCGGTGGCGAGACCCAGTACTTC. Translation gives CASSRGTPGGETQYF.

This clone occurred a few times. CDR3 nucleotides: TGTGCCACCGGACTAGCGGGGGGGTACGAGCAGTACTTC. It yields the protein CATGLAGGYEQYF. The V gene is TRBV11-2, the J gene TRBJ2-7; 15 bases align to TRBD2. CDR1 is SGHAT, CDR2 FQNNGV, per germline. This CDR3 comprises 13 residues. Trimming took 10 bases from V and 4 from J; bases not matched to a gene: 2.

This clone was seen a handful of times. This rearrangement joins TRBV30 to TRBJ1-3; D is uncertain. The CDR3 is 12 amino acids. The V end was cut by 3 bases, the J end by 4 bases, with 7 bases between. Germline lookup yields CDR1 GTSNPN and CDR2 SVGIG (reference sequence). The CDR3, as DNA: TGTGCCTGGAGCCCCCAGGGAAACACCATATATTTT. As protein: CAWSPQGNTIYF. Full variable domain (outside the CDR3, taken from reference TRBV30 and TRBJ1-3): SQTIHQWPATLVQPVGSPLSLECTVEGTSNPNLYWYRQAAGRGLQLLFYSVGIGQISSEVPQNLSASRPQDRQFILSSKKLLLSDSGFYLCAWSPQGNTIYFGEGSWLTVV.

The genes are TRBV5-1 and TRBJ1-1; TRBD1 aligns across 8 bases. The germline V gene has CDR1 SGHRS and CDR2 YFSETQ. V was pared by 2 bases and J by 9 bases, with 9 bases of the junction left unmatched. This CDR3 comprises 14 residues. CDR3 bases: TGCGCCAGCAGCTTAGGACAGGGCGCCGGCAAAGCTTTCTTT. Translating gives CASSLGQGAGKAFF.

The CDR3 reads CASSKVPGQGTGELFF. CDR3 nucleotide sequence: TGTGCCAGCAGCAAAGTACCGGGACAGGGGACCGGGGAGCTGTTTTTT. The rearrangement links TRBV27 to TRBJ2-2; 10 bases align to TRBD1. Per germline, CDR1 MNHEY and CDR2 SMNVEV (reference sequence). The CDR3 is 16 amino acids. Trimming took 6 bases from V and 5 from J; bases not matched to a gene: 9.

This clone turned up a few times. The J gene is TRBJ2-3, the V gene TRBV6-2 or TRBV6-3, with D hard to call. The CDR3 contains 12 residues. Germline-derived CDR1 and CDR2 are MNHEY and SVGEGT. V was trimmed by 2 bases and J by 3 bases, leaving 3 bases between them. The CDR3 region is CASSYPTDTQYF. The CDR3, as DNA: TGTGCCAGCAGTTACCCGACAGATACGCAGTATTTT.

This clone was found a few times. V is TRBV6-4 and J is TRBJ2-2; TRBD2 matches at 7 bases. V lost 3 bases and J lost 4; bases outside the gene matches: 5. The germline V gene encodes CDR1 MRHNA and CDR2 SNTAGT. CDR3 size: 15 residues. The CDR3: CASSETSAFTGELFF. Here the CDR3 DNA reads TGTGCCAGCAGTGAAACTAGCGCCTTCACCGGGGAGCTGTTTTTT.

The gene calls are TRBV19 and TRBJ1-5, with 12 bases matching TRBD1. The germline V gene encodes CDR1 LNHDA and CDR2 SQIVND (reference sequence). Trimming at V came to 3 bases and at J to 6 bases, leaving 3 bases not matched to a gene. The CDR3 sequence is 15 residues long. The CDR3 sequence: CASSIWGQGAQPQHF. For the CDR3, the DNA is TGTGCCAGTAGTATTTGGGGACAGGGGGCTCAGCCCCAGCATTTT. The full variable domain, rest sourced from reference TRBV19 and TRBJ1-5, is DGGITQSPKYLFRKEGQNVTLSCEQNLNHDAMYWYRQDPGQGLRLIYYSQIVNDFQKGDIAEGYSVSREKKESFPLTVTSAQKNPTAFYLCASSIWGQGAQPQHFGDGTRLSIL.